This TCR beta chain came from a study of control samples from healthy donors and cancer patients. Libraries were prepared by immunoSEQ multiplex PCR; TCRdb keeps only in-frame clonotypes and omits some of them. This table holds 210,000 or so clones, about 89% found once. This CDR3 is 14 amino acids long. Germline V lookup: CDR1 MNHEY, CDR2 SVGAGI. Germline trimming cut 6 bases from V and 7 bases from J; bases unmatched to any gene: 9. Sequencing was carried out using blood. The chain uses TRBV6-5 and TRBJ2-7, with 10 bases identical to TRBD1. The sequence derives from a man between 25 and 39 years old in good health. CDR3 in DNA: TGTGCCAGCAGCCCCGGGACAGGGGTTTTTGAGCAGTACTTC. Translation gives CASSPGTGVFEQYF.